Listed below are T cell receptor beta chains from one sample, sequenced in a study of tumor-infiltrating lymphocytes in oesophageal squamous cell carcinoma. TCRdb recomputed calls from the PCR reads with MiXCR, one row per CDR3 protein. The sample lists about 15,000 distinct CDR3 sequences, roughly 54% seen once, with roughly 37% in the top ten. Sequencing was performed on esophageal tumor tissue. Receptor source: a female donor with esophageal squamous cell carcinoma. Each CDR3 is given with its conserved first and last residue. The D gene is left open where the match is weak. Clone size is stated in some rows and not others, as once, few, many or a class when expanded.

V gene	clone size	D gene	J gene	CDR3 protein	CDR3 DNA
TRBV7-2	.	.	TRBJ2-3	CASSLRALATDTQYF	TGTGCCAGCAGCTTAAGGGCGCTAGCAACAGATACGCAGTATTTT
TRBV24-1	.	.	TRBJ2-2	CATSPGNTGELFF	TGTGCCACCAGTCCAGGGAACACCGGGGAGCTGTTTTTT
TRBV11-1	.	.	TRBJ2-1	CASSFFPWNEQFF	TGTGCCAGCAGCTTTTTCCCCTGGAATGAGCAGTTCTTC
TRBV6-6	.	.	TRBJ2-3	CASSYPYCTSTDTQYF	TGTGCCAGCAGTTACCCTTACTGCACTAGCACAGATACGCAGTATTTT
TRBV7-2	.	.	TRBJ2-3	CASSPQFGDTQYF	TGTGCCAGCAGCCCCCAATTCGGGGATACGCAGTATTTT
TRBV5-1	many	.	TRBJ2-7	CASSIGIGWNEQYF	TGCGCCAGCAGCATCGGTATAGGTTGGAATGAGCAGTACTTC
TRBV7-8	.	TRBD1	TRBJ1-5	CASSWPGGGQPQHF	TGTGCCAGCAGCTGGCCAGGGGGTGGTCAGCCCCAGCATTTT
TRBV7-3	.	TRBD1	TRBJ2-1	CASSLLFGTGPNEQFF	TGTGCCAGCAGCTTGCTTTTCGGGACAGGTCCCAATGAGCAGTTCTTC
TRBV7-2	few	TRBD2	TRBJ2-7	CASSSAGGLAGGRYEQYF	TGTGCCAGCAGCTCCGCAGGGGGACTAGCGGGAGGGAGGTACGAGCAGTACTTC
TRBV12-3/TRBV12-4	many	.	TRBJ1-2	CASSLDTGEGYTF	TGTGCCAGCAGTTTAGACACTGGGGAGGGCTACACCTTC
TRBV27	many	.	TRBJ2-6	CASSLVWTPLSAVWLHLRF	.
TRBV11-2	.	.	TRBJ2-5	CASSSKETQYF	TGTGCCAGCAGCTCTAAAGAGACCCAGTACTTC
TRBV7-6	few	.	TRBJ2-1	CASSLGAGNRDEQFF	TGTGCCAGCAGCTTAGGGGCCGGAAATAGGGATGAGCAGTTCTTC
TRBV7-2	.	.	TRBJ2-7	CASSPGRVGTLRLEQYF	TGTGCCAGCAGCCCAGGGCGGGTTGGGACGCTACGTCTGGAGCAGTACTTC
TRBV2	many	.	TRBJ2-7	CASRRDGPYEQYF	TGTGCCAGCAGGAGGGACGGACCCTACGAGCAGTACTTC
TRBV7-3	.	.	TRBJ2-1	CASSLNGPSRQFF	TGTGCCAGCAGCTTAAACGGGCCTTCCCGGCAGTTCTTC
TRBV12-5	medium-sized	.	TRBJ2-7	CASGDDGQKISYEQYF	TGTGCTAGTGGTGACGATGGACAGAAGATCTCCTACGAGCAGTACTTC
TRBV7-2	few	.	TRBJ1-6	CASSLLSSYNSPLHF	TGTGCCAGCAGCTTACTAAGCTCCTATAATTCACCCCTCCACTTT
TRBV11-2	.	.	TRBJ2-6	CASSLRSGGANVLTF	TGTGCCAGCAGCTTACGGAGTGGTGGGGCCAACGTCCTGACTTTC
TRBV5-6	.	TRBD2	TRBJ2-1	CASSLAVGTSGLSYEQFF	TGTGCCAGCAGCTTGGCCGTCGGGACTAGCGGACTTTCCTACGAGCAGTTCTTC
TRBV25-1	many	.	TRBJ1-3	CASSGPLSPEWELTCSGNTIYF	TGTGCCAGCAGTGGCCCCCTGTCCCCAGAATGGGAATTGACCTGCTCTGGAAACACCATATATTTT
TRBV12-3/TRBV12-4	.	TRBD1	TRBJ2-5	CASSLGQGRYIQYF	TGTGCCAGCAGTCTCGGACAGGGGCGGTATATCCAGTACTTC
TRBV7-3	once	TRBD2	TRBJ2-7	CASRFAGGNEQYF	TGTGCCAGCAGGTTCGCGGGGGGGAACGAGCAGTACTTC
TRBV7-6	.	.	TRBJ2-1	CASREEERGQFF	TGTGCCAGCAGGGAGGAGGAAAGGGGACAGTTCTTC
TRBV7-8	many	.	TRBJ2-5	CASSLSRGSNEQYF	TGTGCCAGCAGCTTATCCCGAGGCTCTAATGAGCAGTACTTC
TRBV7-6	few	.	TRBJ2-1	CASSSRPDGDEQFF	TGTGCCAGCAGCTCGAGACCCGATGGGGATGAGCAGTTCTTC
TRBV6-1	.	.	TRBJ1-5	CASSEAGNNQPQHF	TGTGCCAGCAGTGAAGCCGGGAACAATCAGCCCCAGCATTTT
TRBV5-4	many	.	TRBJ1-3	CASSLAVGPGNTIYF	TGTGCCAGCAGCTTGGCCGTGGGACCTGGAAACACCATATATTTT
TRBV28	.	TRBD1	TRBJ2-7	CASSSPGQSRPYEQYF	TGTGCCAGCAGTTCTCCGGGACAGTCCCGTCCCTACGAGCAGTACTTC
TRBV4-1	.	TRBD1	TRBJ2-1	CASSYRGQGSYNEQFF	TGCGCCAGCAGCTATCGCGGACAGGGCTCCTACAATGAGCAGTTCTTC
TRBV27	.	TRBD2	TRBJ2-7	CASSLTSGRISYEQYF	TGTGCCAGCAGTTTGACTAGCGGCAGGATCTCCTACGAGCAGTACTTC
TRBV6-1	medium-sized	.	TRBJ2-3	CASSEGSGVRDTQYF	TGTGCCAGCAGTGAGGGATCGGGAGTTCGAGATACGCAGTATTTT
TRBV7-3	.	TRBD2	TRBJ2-1	CASSPAGGGINEQFF	TGTGCCAGCAGCCCAGCGGGAGGAGGGATTAATGAGCAGTTCTTC
TRBV6-1	.	TRBD1	TRBJ2-7	CAMGQGAYEQYF	TGTGCCATGGGACAGGGGGCTTACGAGCAGTACTTC
TRBV6-5	.	.	TRBJ2-3	CASSYATDTQYF	TGTGCCAGCAGTTACGCGACAGATACGCAGTATTTT
TRBV29-1	few	TRBD2	TRBJ2-1	CSVGGTLAGANNEQFF	TGCAGCGTTGGAGGTACCCTAGCGGGAGCGAACAATGAGCAGTTCTTC
TRBV6-5	.	TRBD1	TRBJ1-4	CASSYSDRAGGNEKLFF	TGTGCCAGCAGTTACTCTGACAGGGCTGGGGGTAATGAAAAACTGTTTTTT
TRBV7-6	few	TRBD1	TRBJ2-1	CASSFGTARREQFF	TGTGCCAGCAGCTTTGGGACAGCCCGCCGGGAGCAGTTCTTC
TRBV12-3/TRBV12-4	.	.	TRBJ2-6	CASSLLVTMARRDPVLRF	.
TRBV7-6	medium-sized	.	TRBJ1-2	CASSLAGYGYTF	TGTGCCAGCAGCTTAGCCGGCTATGGCTACACCTTC
TRBV11-2	.	.	TRBJ2-1	CASSPGGAGSSYNEQFF	TGTGCCAGCAGCCCGGGCGGGGCGGGGTCCTCCTACAATGAGCAGTTCTTC
TRBV6-6	once	.	TRBJ1-2	CASSHPPKGSYGYTF	TGTGCCAGCAGTCATCCACCCAAGGGTTCCTATGGCTACACCTTC
TRBV11-2	.	TRBD2	TRBJ2-5	CASSLVASGRGQETQYF	TGTGCCAGCAGCTTAGTTGCTAGCGGGAGGGGCCAAGAGACCCAGTACTTC
TRBV12-3/TRBV12-4	.	TRBD2	TRBJ2-3	CASRKKREWLDTQYF	TGTGCCAGCAGAAAAAAGCGGGAGTGGTTGGATACGCAGTATTTT
TRBV11-2	few	TRBD2	TRBJ2-1	CASSPTSGRGNEQFF	TGTGCCAGCAGCCCTACTAGCGGGAGGGGGAATGAGCAGTTCTTC
TRBV20-1	.	TRBD1	TRBJ1-6	CSARDRQGDYNSPLHF	TGCAGTGCTAGAGACCGACAGGGAGACTATAATTCACCCCTCCACTTT
TRBV10-3	many	TRBD2	TRBJ2-3	CAISQLAGGDTQYF	TGTGCCATCAGCCAACTAGCGGGAGGAGATACGCAGTATTTT
TRBV7-3	.	.	TRBJ2-7	CASSLTAAPSYEQYF	TGTGCCAGCAGCTTAACGGCAGCACCCTCTTACGAGCAGTACTTC
TRBV7-2	once	.	TRBJ1-5	CASSLVGGSGNQPQHF	TGTGCCAGCAGCTTAGTGGGGGGTAGCGGCAATCAGCCCCAGCATTTT
TRBV5-4	many	.	TRBJ2-7	CASSLEGTGYEQYF	TGTGCCAGCAGCTTGGAGGGTACTGGCTACGAGCAGTACTTC
TRBV11-2	.	TRBD1	TRBJ2-5	CASSPDREETQYF	TGTGCCAGCAGCCCTGACAGGGAAGAGACCCAGTACTTC